This TCR beta chain is from a study of regulatory T cells in long-lasting Graves disease. In building TCR beta libraries, iRepertoire HTBI primers were used together with Arm-PCR of CDR3 regions. MiXCR, run by TCRdb on the multiplex PCR reads, gives a single entry per CDR3 protein. The sample contains 420,000 or so distinct CDR3 sequences, less than 20% of which appear only once. Described time point: newly diagnosed GD, antithyroid drugs for less than 3 months. From PBMCs, RNA was extracted and then used to make the TCR library. It was by American Thyroid Association guidelines that Graves' disease was diagnosed. In germline, CDR1 is LNHDA, CDR2 SQIVND (reference sequence). V trimming: 5 bases; J trimming: 0 bases; junction bases outside the gene matches: 15. CDR3 size: 20 residues. This clonotype occurred many times. This same sample was also taken into another study, of T cells in Graves' hyperthyroidism and ophthalmopathy. In that study: When ophthalmopathy did not progress within 18 months, Graves' hyperthyroidism was considered stable.

V gene TRBV19 combines with J gene TRBJ2-3; TRBD2 matches at 12 bases. The sequencing used peripheral blood mononuclear cells (PBMCs), collected at new diagnosis, from a patient treated with antithyroid drugs. This receptor was taken from a woman aged 18-35 years with Graves disease. CDR3 sequence: CASSSQPAGLAGLSTDTQYF. The DNA of the CDR3 is TGTGCCAGTAGTTCGCAACCAGCAGGACTAGCGGGACTGAGCACAGATACGCAGTATTTT.